A selection of T cell receptor beta chains follows, all from one sample in a study of T cell repertoires in cytomegalovirus infection. TCRdb re-called the reads with MiXCR, one entry per CDR3 protein. Counted here are approximately 130,000 distinct CDR3 sequences, roughly 9% occurring once; the ten biggest clones make up 10%. Input material: PBMCs. All receptors come from a human donor in good health (CMV status not recorded). Some clones in this sample may be carry-over from other donors' samples. Each CDR3 is given with its conserved first and last residue. Rows give clone size only sometimes, using once, few, many, or a class for an expanded clone.

TRBV2	few	13	TRBJ2-1	CASSGGLAGEQFF
TRBV20-1	many	13	TRBJ2-7	CSARGWTAYEQYF
TRBV7-9	many	13	TRBJ1-1	CASSITDGTEAFF
TRBV20-1	few	15	TRBJ2-1	CSARRGRTASNEQFF
TRBV12-3/TRBV12-4	many	15	TRBJ2-2	CASSPLRTNTGELFF
TRBV28	many	15	TRBJ1-2	CASSAPGQGAWGYTF
TRBV7-9	many	11	TRBJ1-1	CATDPYTEAFF
TRBV2	many	14	TRBJ2-7	CASGAGTGSYEQYF
TRBV5-6	many	13	TRBJ1-5	CASSFSLDQPQHF
TRBV10-3	many	15	TRBJ1-5	CAISDSGGSNQPQHF
TRBV25-1	NA	14	TRBJ2-2	CASKRQGEAGELFF
TRBV2	many	14	TRBJ2-7	CASSAGASSYEQYF
TRBV7-9	few	15	TRBJ2-3	CASSSRGGDTDTQYF
TRBV19	many	14	TRBJ2-1	CASRRGTQGDEQFF
TRBV12-3/TRBV12-4	NA	14	TRBJ1-1	CASRRTAGNTEAFF
TRBV20-1	few	13	TRBJ1-4	CSAPRGVDEKLFF
TRBV2	few	13	TRBJ1-5	CASGGTLGQPQHF
TRBV12-3/TRBV12-4	NA	12	TRBJ2-1	CAGSLGLDEQFF
TRBV7-2	many	15	TRBJ1-6	CASSLDWRDYSPLHF
TRBV5-5	many	15	TRBJ2-1	CASSLGWTGINEQFF
TRBV14	many	12	TRBJ1-2	CASSQVGSGYTF
TRBV20-1	few	14	TRBJ1-5	CSVWTIGSNQPQHF
TRBV28	many	15	TRBJ1-5	CASSTRTGGNQPQHF
TRBV20-1	many	11	TRBJ2-3	CSAHDRGTQYF
TRBV12-3/TRBV12-4	many	13	TRBJ1-1	CASSFRGEDEAFF
TRBV20-1	many	12	TRBJ1-2	CSALGGANGYTF
TRBV3-1	many	16	TRBJ2-2	CASSPLGGAGTGELFF
TRBV5-6	NA	13	TRBJ2-7	CASSSMLRYEQYF
TRBV7-9	many	15	TRBJ2-5	CASSLAEGGQETQYF
TRBV18	many	16	TRBJ2-1	CASSPPERGGGNEQFF
TRBV19	many	18	TRBJ2-2	CASSIGGTSGANTGELFF
TRBV5-1	many	15	TRBJ1-5	CASSPGQVEEQPQHF
TRBV2	few	13	TRBJ1-1	CASSTRAYTEAFF
TRBV20-1	many	14	TRBJ2-5	CSARKWVGPETQYF
TRBV2	many	13	TRBJ1-6	CASSEGLASPLHF
TRBV2	many	15	TRBJ2-7	CASSGLGTVSYEQYF
TRBV12-3/TRBV12-4	many	13	TRBJ2-7	CASSFAGNYEQYF
TRBV29-1	few	12	TRBJ2-5	CSADYQGETQYF
TRBV29-1	many	14	TRBJ2-5	CSTTAPGPGETQYF
TRBV7-3	few	17	TRBJ2-3	CASSPWRGTSGTDTQYF
TRBV7-2	many	15	TRBJ1-1	CASSPSRDRDTEAFF
TRBV6-1	many	15	TRBJ1-1	CASSQPSRGSTEAFF
TRBV7-9	NA	14	TRBJ2-5	CASSLARGAETQYF
TRBV20-1	few	15	TRBJ2-5	CSARDWASSKETQYF
TRBV19	NA	16	TRBJ2-7	CASSAGTGGVSYEQYF
TRBV12-3/TRBV12-4	many	13	TRBJ2-5	CASSFGRGETQYF
TRBV28	many	13	TRBJ2-3	CASSGGYTDTQYF
TRBV12-3/TRBV12-4	many	13	TRBJ2-7	CASSFGGPYEQYF
TRBV4-1	many	15	TRBJ2-3	CASSFRTRGGDTQYF
TRBV12-3/TRBV12-4	many	15	TRBJ2-3	CASSLGPPRTDTQYF
TRBV28	many	16	TRBJ2-6	CASSSWGGGGANVLTF
TRBV6-5	many	15	TRBJ1-2	CASSYSQQGKDGYTF
TRBV20-1	few	14	TRBJ2-3	CSARGEGTPDTQYF